This T cell receptor (beta chain) was sequenced for a study of vaccination and CD4 T cells after COVID-19. As for the study in general: A median of around 73 days (range 14 to 241) separated dose two from the taking of post-vaccine samples. In the control cultures, a CEFX pool, an HIV-1 Nef pool, or no peptide was supplied.

Broader study findings: Looking at convalescent patients, 304 of their 307 vaccine-specific clones were spike mono-reactive.

Scientists ran DNA taken from cultured CD4+ T cells through the Oncomine TCR Beta short-read assay for sequencing. MiXCR was run by TCRdb on the PCR reads, yielding one entry per CDR3 protein. The profile shows around 20,000 distinct CDR3 sequences, less than 55% of them singletons. Stated treatment: roughly 10-day PBMC culture with coronavirus spike peptide pools or control peptides (ViraFEST assay). Looked up from germline, CDR1 is SGHTA and CDR2 is FQGNSA. This CDR3 is built from 15 residues. V lost 5 bases and J lost 1; bases outside the gene matches: 3. Concerning this clonotype: Its specificity is not known.

The TCR comes from a human donor with COVID-19. Material: cultured CD4+ T cells from blood. The rearrangement joins TRBV7-2 to TRBJ2-3; TRBD2 aligns across 10 bases. CDR3 residues: CASSPLAGGTDTQYF. The CDR3 DNA is TGTGCCAGCAGCCCCCTAGCGGGGGGCACAGATACGCAGTATTTT.